This entry describes one T cell receptor beta chain. As yet, its antigen is unknown. This sample was taken from a study of naive CD8 T cells in extremely preterm neonates. Points from the study as a whole: Preterm neonates had significantly lower iChao1 richness than other age groups. Productive template counts varied among preterm samples, a noted limitation.

Sorting kept Annexin V-negative CD3+CD8+CD45RA+CCR7+ naive T cells. Each sample had roughly 18,000–110,000 sorted naive CD8+ T cells. Profiled with immunoSEQ multiplex PCR; TCRdb holds only in-frame clones, not every one. Of 3,900 or so clones listed, around 98% are singletons. The specimen sequenced was naive CD8+ T cells from blood. This sequence was found in a human donor in good health.

The CDR3 DNA reads as TGCGCCAGCAGCTCAACCGGGACTAGCAAGGAGACCCAGTACTTC. It is translated as CASSSTGTSKETQYF. The V and J genes are TRBV4-1 and TRBJ2-5, with 9 bases matching TRBD2. CDR3 length: 15 amino acids. Looked up from germline, CDR1 is MGHRA and CDR2 is YSYEKL. The V and J ends lost 5 bases and 5 bases, in that order; junction bases with no gene match: 9.